This T cell receptor beta chain is drawn from a study of cytomegalovirus exposure and HLA in healthy donors. Study-wide points: Accurate predictions that matched the HLA-A and HLA-B alleles of most subjects were reportedly made from TCR beta sequences. For most TCR beta V segments, an earlier analysis put the productive rate at about 87% or about 30% of the time.

Germline CDR1 reads SEHNR; CDR2 reads FQNEAQ (reference sequence). The V end was cut by 2 bases, the J end by 4 bases, with 14 bases between. The CDR3 extends over 15 amino acids. The PCR was carried out with 60 Vbeta primers and 13 Jbeta primers. Measured with immunoSEQ multiplex PCR; TCRdb has only the in-frame clones, and not every one. Of 200,000 to 250,000 clones in the sample, around 83% were seen once. This clone was recorded a few times. The antigen is unknown. The sequence came from a woman aged 40 to 49 in good health and CMV-seronegative. This chain uses TRBV7-9 with TRBJ2-5; TRBD2 might be the D (6 bases). Specimen: PBMCs. CDR3 coding DNA: TGTGCCAGCAGCTTATACACTAGCAGGGCAGAGACCCAGTACTTC. Translating gives CASSLYTSRAETQYF.